These T cell receptor beta chains were read from a single sample in a study of blood T cell repertoires in COVID-19. TCRdb keeps only in-frame clones here, not all; method: immunoSEQ multiplex PCR. The sample yields about 300,000 clones, around 92% seen once. Material for sequencing was peripheral blood. The receptors stem from a woman aged 25 to 39 with COVID-19, enrolled during active disease. The CDR3 runs from the conserved cysteine through the conserved F or W. Fields, in order: CDR3 length, V gene, J gene, clone size, CDR3 protein. Clone size, where shown, is once, few, many, or a class for clones that have expanded.

13	TRBV7-9	TRBJ2-1	NA	CASSPDRGGEQFF
15	TRBV5-6	TRBJ2-2	once	CASSQGTGMGGELFF
16	TRBV18	TRBJ2-2	NA	CASSPLAGVNTGELFF
17	TRBV19	TRBJ2-5	NA	CASSIVAGRTFQETQYF
15	TRBV6-5	TRBJ1-2	NA	CASRPNAQGYHGYTF
9	TRBV12-3/TRBV12-4	TRBJ1-4	few	CASTLGGFF
15	TRBV19	TRBJ2-5	NA	CASSFRGAGVETQYF
13	TRBV6-5	TRBJ2-1	NA	CASSTPLSTEQFF
14	TRBV3-1/TRBV3-2	TRBJ1-1	NA	CASSRGQTNTEAFF
15	TRBV19	TRBJ2-1	NA	CASKELAGGYNEQFF
15	TRBV4-3	TRBJ1-2	few	CASSQDGGRYYGYTF
14	TRBV7-8	TRBJ1-1	NA	CASSYDRANTEAFF
12	TRBV14	TRBJ1-1	NA	CASSYGGPGAFF
13	TRBV4-2	TRBJ1-1	NA	CASSQGRGTEAFF
13	TRBV6-4	TRBJ1-6	once	CASTPAAYSPLHF
18	TRBV4-1	TRBJ2-2	NA	CASSRTRSGQGNTGELFF
14	TRBV5-1	TRBJ1-1	NA	CASSLVGGSNEAFF